What follows describes a single T cell receptor beta chain. This clonotype was observed a handful of times. The antigen this receptor binds is unknown. No base quality values were provided; no much bigger clone lies one nucleotide off. Receptor amplification or capture employed PCR. The run used a HiSeq X Ten. The public reads were quality trimmed at Q25 with fastp and then assembled into clones with MiXCR by TCRdb, keeping productive beta chains. Rows are unified per CDR3 protein, each entry keeping the most common DNA and genes. The sample table holds some 3,800 distinct CDR3 sequences, of which 50% to 75% were seen once. 18% of the sample lies in the top ten. The sample belongs to a study of CD4 and CD8 cells across lung adenocarcinoma regions (dated by TCRdb to the late 2010s). Context from the whole study: Intratumor heterogeneity of the T cell receptor repertoire was examined by comparing tumor centers with tumor margins.

Per the germline V gene, MNHNS is the CDR1 and SASEGT is the CDR2. V loses 4 bases, J loses 6 bases, and the germline ends lie 16 bases apart. Counted from cysteine to phenylalanine, this CDR3 has 15 amino acids. Just the 45-base CDR3 DNA is kept, in frame starting at base 1. Donors were patients with localized lung adenocarcinoma, a subtype of non-small cell lung cancer. These samples came from the margins of localized lung adenocarcinomas. CD8+ T cells from tumor tissue were profiled separately from CD4+ T cells for TCR repertoire analysis. Source material: CD8+ T cells from the margin of a lung tumor. In the paper's terms, the cell subset or site label means: tumor margin region. The chain joins TRBV6-1 to TRBJ2-1; the D segment cannot be called with confidence. The clonotype comes from a female donor with lung adenocarcinoma. The CD4 and CD8 labels of this study may be unreliable. The sequenced DNA is TGTGCCAGCAGTGTGAATAGAAGAGCGATCAATGAGCAGTTCTTC. Translated, this gives CASSVNRRAINEQFF.